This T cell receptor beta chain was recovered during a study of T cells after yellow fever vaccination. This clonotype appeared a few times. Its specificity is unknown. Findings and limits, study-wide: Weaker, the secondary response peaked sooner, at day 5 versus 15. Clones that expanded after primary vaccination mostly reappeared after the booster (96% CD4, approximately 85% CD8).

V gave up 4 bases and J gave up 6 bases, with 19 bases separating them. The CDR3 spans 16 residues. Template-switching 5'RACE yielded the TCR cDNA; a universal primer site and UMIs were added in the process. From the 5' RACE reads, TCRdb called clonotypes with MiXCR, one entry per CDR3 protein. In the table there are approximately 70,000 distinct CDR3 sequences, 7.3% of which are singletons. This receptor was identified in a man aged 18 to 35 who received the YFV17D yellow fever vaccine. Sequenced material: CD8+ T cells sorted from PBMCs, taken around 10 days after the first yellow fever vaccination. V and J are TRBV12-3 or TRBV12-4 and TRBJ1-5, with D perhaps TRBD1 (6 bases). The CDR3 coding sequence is TGTGCCAGCAGTTCCCACAGGGATTCAGCTTTTCAGCCCCAGCATTTT. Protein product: CASSSHRDSAFQPQHF.